This T cell receptor (beta chain) was captured in a study of shared T cell receptors in the human thymus (dated by TCRdb to the early 2020s). Regarding the complete study: The study examined how self-reactive, shared T-cell receptor alpha chains are generated in the human thymus.

The library was made by the immunoSEQ multiplex PCR assay. Entries here come from immuneACCESS through TCRdb and include only in-frame sequences with V and J called. Some clones fail to appear in such tables; in the studies checked, an unresolved V gene covers under half of the shortfall, and the cause of the remainder is unknown. The sample includes hundreds of thousands of clones, with around 87% observed a single time. The ten largest clonotypes hold 0.0094% of the sample. The CDR3 starts with the cysteine, ends with the phenylalanine, and has 14 residues. Just CDR3 DNA is preserved here, 42 bases in frame from base 1. For CDR1 and CDR2, the germline V gene (reference sequence) lists SGHNT and YYREEE. The germline V end is reduced by 3 bases and the J end by 5 bases; junction bases left unmatched: 7. Details on this clone: Its antigen target is currently unknown. One base away there is no much larger clone; base qualities are not given.

Another study also made use of these data, one on human thymus T cells. That second publication adds: In Finland, the donors were immunologically healthy infants who were having open corrective cardiac surgery for congenital heart defects. Thymus tissue was obtained as surgical resects removed during corrective cardiac surgery. Both the thymic and the peripheral blood repertoires appeared to show biased V and J gene segment usage. Highly overlapping thymic TCR repertoires among unrelated individuals were reported in the related research. The study described the TCR alpha and beta repertoires in about eight infant thymus samples and a few matching peripheral blood samples. The infant donors were roughly 6 to 244 days old, and the cohort included six or seven males and two females. Thymocytes were mechanically released from the tissue and were stored as pellets of roughly 9-30 million cells at -70 degrees C. A QIAsymphony instrument was used to extract genomic DNA from frozen cell pellets. The immunoSEQ multiplex PCR assay was used to amplify the TCRB and TCRAD loci from a standardized quantity of quality-controlled genomic DNA. The V(D)J region was spanned by amplicons of a length sufficient to cover the CDR3 and to identify V and J genes. The amplicons were sequenced on an Illumina platform via the commercial immunoSEQ service. Primer bias and sequencing errors were corrected as previously described, and TCRAD and TCRB definitions were based on the IMGT database. immunoSEQ Analyzer 3.0 and VDJTools were used for repertoire analysis, which covered basic statistics, V/J segment usage, diversity estimates, rarefaction and pairwise overlap. Diversity was estimated with Chao1, ChaoE, Efron-Thisted, Shannon and inverse Simpson indices, and also on datasets down-sampled to the smallest sample. Repertoire overlap used strict matching of CDR3 nucleotide sequence, V gene and J gene, with Jaccard-based multidimensional scaling clustering. Thymus samples yielded on average approximately 860,000 unique TCRB clonotypes, compared with 65,000 to 100,000 from blood samples.

The sequenced material came from thymocytes. Recombination connected TRBV5-4 to TRBJ2-5; 7 central nucleotides agree with TRBD2. The source of this sequence is a boy less than two years old with a congenital heart defect. Donor details come from another sample of the same person, matched by shared clones. The CDR3 amino acid sequence is: CASSSGGLRETQYF. The DNA reads TGTGCCAGCAGCTCGGGGGGACTACGGGAGACCCAGTACTTC.